This TCR beta chain was recovered during a study of blood T cell repertoires in COVID-19. Assay used: immunoSEQ multiplex PCR; TCRdb lists only in-frame clones, some missing. The table lists around 180,000 clones, roughly 88% of them singletons. Germline V gene lookup returns CDR1 KGHSH and CDR2 LQKENI. The CDR3 has 13 residues. The V end was cut by 5 bases, the J end by 4 bases, with 8 bases between. V is TRBV18 and J is TRBJ1-4; no firm D call. The TCR sequence derives from a man at least 80 years old with COVID-19, enrolled during active disease. The sample comprised peripheral blood. The CDR3 nucleotides read TGTGCCAGCTCAAATACGGTTAATGAAAAACTGTTTTTT. Its protein is CASSNTVNEKLFF.